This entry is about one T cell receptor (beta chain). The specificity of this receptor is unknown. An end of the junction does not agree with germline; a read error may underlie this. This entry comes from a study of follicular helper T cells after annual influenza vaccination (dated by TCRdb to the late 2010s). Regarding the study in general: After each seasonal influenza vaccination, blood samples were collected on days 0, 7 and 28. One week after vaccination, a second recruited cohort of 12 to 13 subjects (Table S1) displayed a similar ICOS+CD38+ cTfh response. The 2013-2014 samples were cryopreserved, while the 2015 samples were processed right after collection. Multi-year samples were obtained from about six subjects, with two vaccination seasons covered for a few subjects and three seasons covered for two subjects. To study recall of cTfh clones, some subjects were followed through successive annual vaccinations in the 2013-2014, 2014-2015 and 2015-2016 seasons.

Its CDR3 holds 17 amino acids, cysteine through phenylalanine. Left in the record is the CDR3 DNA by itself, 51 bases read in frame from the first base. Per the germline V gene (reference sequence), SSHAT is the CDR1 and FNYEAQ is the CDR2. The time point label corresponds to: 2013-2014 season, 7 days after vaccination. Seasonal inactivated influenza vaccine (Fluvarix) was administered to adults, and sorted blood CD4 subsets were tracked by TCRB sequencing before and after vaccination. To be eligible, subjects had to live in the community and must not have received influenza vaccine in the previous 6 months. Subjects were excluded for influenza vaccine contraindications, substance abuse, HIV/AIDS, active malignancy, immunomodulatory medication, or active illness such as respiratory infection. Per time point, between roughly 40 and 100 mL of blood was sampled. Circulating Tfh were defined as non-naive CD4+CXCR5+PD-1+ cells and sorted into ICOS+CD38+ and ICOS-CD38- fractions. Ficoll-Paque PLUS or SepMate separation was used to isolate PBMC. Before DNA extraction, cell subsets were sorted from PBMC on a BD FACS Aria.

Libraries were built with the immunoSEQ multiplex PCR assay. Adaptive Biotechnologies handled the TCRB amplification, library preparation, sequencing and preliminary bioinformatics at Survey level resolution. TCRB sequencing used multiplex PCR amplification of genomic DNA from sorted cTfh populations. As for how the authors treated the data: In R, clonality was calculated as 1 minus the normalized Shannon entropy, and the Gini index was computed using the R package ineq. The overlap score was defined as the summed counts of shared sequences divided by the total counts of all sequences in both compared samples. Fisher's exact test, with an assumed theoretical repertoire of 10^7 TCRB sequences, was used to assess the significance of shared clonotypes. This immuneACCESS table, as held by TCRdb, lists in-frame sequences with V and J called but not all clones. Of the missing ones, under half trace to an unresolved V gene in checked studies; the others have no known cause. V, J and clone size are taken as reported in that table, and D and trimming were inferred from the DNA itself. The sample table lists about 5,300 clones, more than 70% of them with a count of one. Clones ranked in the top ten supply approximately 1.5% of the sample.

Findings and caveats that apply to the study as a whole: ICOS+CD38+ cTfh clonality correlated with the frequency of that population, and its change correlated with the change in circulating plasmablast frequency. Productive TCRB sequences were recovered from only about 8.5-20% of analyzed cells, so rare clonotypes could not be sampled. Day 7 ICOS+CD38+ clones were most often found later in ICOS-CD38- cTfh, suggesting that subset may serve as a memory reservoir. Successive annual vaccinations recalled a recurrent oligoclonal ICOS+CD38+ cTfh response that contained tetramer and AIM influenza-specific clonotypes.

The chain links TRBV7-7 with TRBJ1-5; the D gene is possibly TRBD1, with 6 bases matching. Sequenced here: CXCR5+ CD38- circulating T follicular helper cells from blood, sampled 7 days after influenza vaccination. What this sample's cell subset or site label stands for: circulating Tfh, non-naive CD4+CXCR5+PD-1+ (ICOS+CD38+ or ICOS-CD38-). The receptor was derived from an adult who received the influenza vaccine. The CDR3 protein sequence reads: CASSLAPGGGGNQPQHF. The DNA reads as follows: TGTGCTAGCAGCTTAGCCCCGGGGGGCGGGGGCAATCAGCCCCAGCATTTT.